The rows below give T cell receptor beta chains drawn from one sample of a study of control samples from healthy donors and cancer patients. Sequencing was performed with immunoSEQ multiplex PCR; in TCRdb, only in-frame clones are kept and a portion is missing. The sample has about 98,000 clones, around three quarters seen once. Input material: blood. The receptor set was obtained from a woman between 25 and 40 years old in good health. CDR3s include the opening cysteine and the closing phenylalanine or tryptophan. D genes are given only for firm matches. Size is omitted from some rows. Given values are once, few, many or a class for expanded clones.

NA	TRBV19	TRBJ2-1	TRBD2	TGTGCCAGTAGGCGCCGCGGGGGAAATGAGCAGTTCTTC	CASRRRGGNEQFF
NA	TRBV12-3/TRBV12-4	TRBJ2-7	NA	TGTGCCAGCAGTTTAGAACAGGTCGGCGAGCAGTACTTC	CASSLEQVGEQYF
NA	TRBV3-1/TRBV3-2	TRBJ2-7	NA	TGTGCCAGCAGCCACCAAGGGGACTACGAGCAGTACTTC	CASSHQGDYEQYF
NA	TRBV4-3	TRBJ1-2	TRBD1	TGCGCCAGCAGCCAAGACGGGACAGGACTCTATGGCTACACCTTC	CASSQDGTGLYGYTF
NA	TRBV6-1	TRBJ1-4	NA	TGTGCCAGCAGTGAACTCGAGTTGCTGTTTTTT	CASSELELLFF
NA	TRBV30	TRBJ1-5	NA	TGTGCCTGGAAGGCAGGGGAAAGAAATCAGCCCCAGCATTTT	CAWKAGERNQPQHF
NA	TRBV4-1	TRBJ1-4	TRBD1	TGCGCCAGCAGCCAAGGCGGGACAGTTAGTTTT	CASSQGGTVSF
NA	TRBV7-8	TRBJ2-7	NA	TGTGCCAGCAGCAGGGCTGCAAACGACGACGAGCAGTACTTC	CASSRAANDDEQYF
few	TRBV6-6	TRBJ2-2	NA	TGTGCCAGCAGTCCTTTGTGGGGGGGCGGCACCGGGGAGCTGTTTTTT	CASSPLWGGGTGELFF
NA	TRBV7-8	TRBJ1-6	NA	TGTGCCAGCAGCTTAGACTCTCGGGGAGACTCACCCCTCCACTTT	CASSLDSRGDSPLHF
many	TRBV6-4	TRBJ2-3	NA	TGTGCCAGCAGTGGAGGGGGGGCCGAGACAGATACGCAGTATTTT	CASSGGGAETDTQYF